This T cell receptor beta chain was captured in a study of molecular identifiers for immune sequencing clone quantification. There are a few counts of this clonotype. The bulk TCR libraries were made with methods described before and with listed TCR primers. TCRdb recomputed calls from the PCR reads with MiXCR, one row per CDR3 protein. Of about half a million distinct CDR3 sequences in the sample, roughly 25% were seen once. Using 10%, 30% or 50% RNA, naive CD8 libraries were derived from roughly 18,000 to 920,000 sorted cells. The TCR was taken from a human donor in good health. Some libraries in this study had Jurkat cell RNA spiked in. The sequenced material came from naive CD8+ T cells from blood, with Jurkat cell RNA spiked in. Subset meaning: FACS-sorted CD8+CD4-CCR7+CD45RA+ naive T cells.

DNA for the CDR3: TGCGCCAGCAGCCAGACGGTAGGGGGCTTTTTCAATGAGCAGTTCTTC. As protein: CASSQTVGGFFNEQFF. The genes are TRBV4-3 and TRBJ2-1; the match to TRBD1 covers 7 bases. The germline gives CDR1 LGHNA, CDR2 YSLEER. V shed 3 bases, J shed 6 bases, and the junction held 11 bases outside the gene matches. This CDR3 has 16 residues.